The 20 T cell receptor beta chains presented below share a single source sample, sequenced in a study of blood T cell repertoires in COVID-19. The repertoire was sequenced with immunoSEQ multiplex PCR; TCRdb's copy has only in-frame clones and lacks some. Among hundreds of thousands of clones listed, around 85% were seen once. The sample taken for sequencing was PBMCs or T cells enriched from blood (not recorded which). Receptors originate from a woman in her thirties who had been exposed to COVID-19.

The chain joins TRBV28 to TRBJ1-6; TRBD1 matches 10 bases. V was clipped by 5 bases and J by 7 bases; unmatched bases: 11. This CDR3 contains 17 residues. Germline V gene sequence: CDR1 MDHEN, CDR2 SYDVKM. In DNA form, the CDR3 reads TGTGCCAGCAGTCCGGTGGACAGGGGGGCGCGGAATTCACCCCTCCACTTT. Residues: CASSPVDRGARNSPLHF.

The chain uses TRBV9 and TRBJ2-2; the match to TRBD2 covers 9 bases. Germline CDR1 is SGDLS and CDR2 is YYNGEE. The CDR3 is 15 amino acids. V lost 3 bases and J lost 11; bases outside the gene matches: 11. CDR3 nucleotides: TGTGCCAGCAGCGGTTCGGGACTAGCTGGGAGAGAGCTGTTTTTT. Its protein product is CASSGSGLAGRELFF.

As to this clone: Different DNA sequences within this sample yield the same CDR3. The chain joins TRBV7-9 to TRBJ1-5, with a weak D call TRBD1 (6 bases). Per the germline V gene, CDR1 is SEHNR and CDR2 is FQNEAQ (reference sequence). V lost 4 bases and J lost 4, with 8 bases in between. The CDR3 sequence is 13 residues long. The CDR3 sequence is CASSSQGNQPQHF. The CDR3 DNA reads as TGTGCCAGCAGCTCACAGGGAAATCAGCCCCAGCATTTT.

The V call is TRBV6-5, the J call TRBJ2-7; 16 positions agree with TRBD2. Losses at the gene ends were 4 bases for V and 5 bases for J; bases not matched to a gene: 2. The CDR3 sequence is 15 residues long. Germline V gene data show CDR1 as MNHEY and CDR2 as SVGAGI. The CDR3 here is CASSWGLAGGHEQYF. The DNA of the CDR3 is TGTGCCAGCAGTTGGGGACTAGCGGGAGGGCACGAGCAGTACTTC.

The rearrangement joins TRBV25-1 to TRBJ2-2, with TRBD1 matching 7 bases. Losses at the gene ends were 6 bases for V and 5 bases for J; bases not matched to a gene: 6. This CDR3 is 14 amino acids long. Per germline, CDR1 MGHDK and CDR2 SYGVNS. The CDR3 is CASSVPQGTGELFF. The CDR3 coding sequence is TGTGCCAGCAGCGTCCCACAGGGGACCGGGGAGCTGTTTTTT.

The chain uses TRBV9 and TRBJ1-2; 11 nucleotides agree with TRBD1. CDR3 size: 15 residues. Germline CDR1 SGDLS, CDR2 YYNGEE. Trimming cost V 0 bases and J 7 bases; bases outside gene matches: 5. The CDR3 reads CASSVVQGQGAGYTF. Written as DNA, the CDR3 is TGTGCCAGCAGCGTAGTACAAGGACAGGGGGCTGGCTACACCTTC.

The rearrangement links TRBV30 to TRBJ1-6, with D hard to call. CDR3 length: 17 residues. With 8 bases removed from V and 0 bases from J, the gap between germline ends came to 20 bases. Germline assignment: CDR1 GTSNPN and CDR2 SVGIG (reference sequence). CDR3: CALKVTRSRSYNSPLHF. The CDR3 DNA sequence: TGTGCCCTTAAGGTTACGAGGTCCCGCTCCTATAATTCACCCCTCCACTTT.

The chain links TRBV4-1 to TRBJ1-4; the match to TRBD1 covers 9 bases. Germline CDR1 reads MGHRA; CDR2 reads YSYEKL. CDR3 size: 16 residues. V gave up 1 base and J gave up 4 bases; unmatched junction bases: 4. CDR3 nucleotides: TGCGCCAGCAGCCAAGGCCCGGGACAGGGTAATGAAAAACTGTTTTTT. Its translation: CASSQGPGQGNEKLFF.

This rearrangement joins TRBV11-3 to TRBJ2-1, with 10 bases fitting TRBD2. This CDR3 has 15 residues. Germline CDR1 reads SGHNT; CDR2 reads YENEEA. V was pared by 1 base and J by 8 bases, with 5 bases of the junction left unmatched. The CDR3 loop is CASSLGLAGAYEQFF. The CDR3, as DNA: TGTGCCAGCAGCTTAGGGCTAGCGGGAGCGTATGAGCAGTTCTTC.

The chain links TRBV11-3 to TRBJ2-3, with 11 positions matching TRBD2. The CDR3 covers 20 residues. Germline assignment: CDR1 SGHNT and CDR2 YENEEA. With V trimmed by 0 bases and J by 2 bases, 13 bases remained unmatched. The CDR3 DNA follows: TGTGCCAGCAGCTTAGATCGGCCTAGCGGGGGGTCTAAATACACAGATACGCAGTATTTT. Protein product: CASSLDRPSGGSKYTDTQYF.

The V call is TRBV6-5, the J call TRBJ1-5, with D perhaps matching TRBD1 (5 bases). Germline loops: CDR1 MNHEY, CDR2 SVGAGI. Trimming took off 6 bases at V and 6 bases at J, with 15 bases between the two ends. The CDR3 loop spans 14 amino acids. The CDR3 nucleotides read TGTGCCAGCAGCAATCCAGGGCTGGGTCAGCCCCAGCATTTT. Its protein is CASSNPGLGQPQHF.

The chain carries TRBV30 and TRBJ1-4; D is possibly TRBD1 (6 bases). Germline V gives CDR1 GTSNPN, CDR2 SVGIG (reference sequence). The ends were cut back, 2 bases at V and 4 bases at J, with 14 bases in the middle. This CDR3 is built from 15 residues. The CDR3 DNA sequence: TGTGCCTGGAGTATAAGACAGGCAGATAATGAAAAACTGTTTTTT. It translates to CAWSIRQADNEKLFF.

The V call is TRBV6-5, the J call TRBJ2-1; 9 bases map to TRBD1. The CDR3 consists of 14 residues. In germline, CDR1 is MNHEY, CDR2 SVGAGI. V trimming: 6 bases; J trimming: 6 bases; junction bases outside the gene matches: 6. The CDR3 coding sequence is TGTGCCAGCAGACAAAGACAGGGGGGCAATGAGCAGTTCTTC. Its protein product is CASRQRQGGNEQFF.

This chain connects TRBV2 to TRBJ1-1; D may be TRBD1 (5 bases). Trimming removed 5 bases at V and 4 bases at J, with 11 bases between. This CDR3 contains 13 residues. Germline lookup yields CDR1 SNHLY and CDR2 FYNNEI. The CDR3 sequence is CASSTLGATEAFF. CDR3 DNA sequence: TGTGCCAGCAGTACCCTTGGGGCCACTGAAGCTTTCTTT.

This sequence joins TRBV19 and TRBJ2-1; TRBD2 might be the D (5 bases). CDR1 LNHDA and CDR2 SQIVND come from the germline V gene (reference sequence). Trimming removed 8 bases from V and 4 bases from J, with 30 bases in between. This CDR3 contains 19 residues. CDR3 nucleotides: TGTGCCAGTGGACGCAATCCGGGGAAGGGCCAAACCAAATACAATGAGCAGTTCTTC. Its protein product is CASGRNPGKGQTKYNEQFF.

The genes are TRBV18 and TRBJ2-2, with TRBD1 as a possible D gene (6 bases). The V and J ends lost 1 base and 6 bases respectively, with 6 bases between them. The V gene's germline CDR1 is KGHSH and CDR2 LQKENI. The CDR3 is 13 residues long. The CDR3, as DNA: TGTGCCAGCTCACCACAGGGGGCCGGGGAGCTGTTTTTT. Encoded protein: CASSPQGAGELFF. The whole variable domain, filled in from reference TRBV18 and TRBJ2-2, reads NAGVMQNPRHLVRRRGQEARLRCSPMKGHSHVYWYRQLPEEGLKFMVYLQKENIIDESGMPKERFSAEFPKEGPSILRIQQVVRGDSAAYFCASSPQGAGELFFGEGSRLTVL.

V gene TRBV29-1 combines with J gene TRBJ2-1; 7 bases are a match to TRBD1. This CDR3 comprises 15 residues. The ends lost 1 base at V and 4 bases at J; junction bases unmatched: 7. Germline CDR1 is SQVTM and CDR2 is ANQGSEA. The CDR3 reads CSVEGTGVPYNEQFF. The DNA for the CDR3 is TGCAGCGTTGAAGGGACAGGAGTTCCTTACAATGAGCAGTTCTTC.

V usage is TRBV19 and J usage is TRBJ1-2; 9 bases are a match to TRBD1. CDR3 length: 13 amino acids. Germline V gene sequence: CDR1 LNHDA, CDR2 SQIVND (reference sequence). The V gene end was trimmed by 6 bases and the J gene end by 4 bases; junction bases not matched to a gene: 3. CDR3: CASRLDRGYGYTF. The CDR3 coding sequence is TGTGCCAGTAGATTGGACAGGGGCTATGGCTACACCTTC.

This clone was seen only a few times. CDR3 loop: CASSLSHSGNTEAFF. The CDR3 DNA reads TGTGCCAGCAGCTTAAGCCACTCGGGGAACACTGAAGCTTTCTTT. The V call is TRBV7-3, the J call TRBJ1-1; D gene uncertain. This CDR3 spans 15 amino acids. Germline assignment: CDR1 SGHTA and CDR2 FQGTGA. The ends were cut back, 1 base at V and 1 base at J, with 10 bases in the middle.

The chain has TRBV7-9 and TRBJ2-7, with TRBD1 matching 7 bases. This CDR3 comprises 14 residues. Germline V gives CDR1 SEHNR, CDR2 FQNEAQ (reference sequence). Trimming took 5 bases from V and 2 from J; bases not matched to a gene: 6. This CDR3 reads CASSDDRVPYEQYF. In nucleotides, the CDR3 is TGTGCCAGCAGCGACGACAGGGTTCCCTACGAGCAGTACTTC.